These 2 T cell receptor beta chains were sequenced from one sample in a study of post-analysis software for immune sequencing data. Their antigen targets remain unknown. Every TCR beta cDNA library bore unique molecular identifiers. MiXCR was run by TCRdb on the PCR reads, yielding one entry per CDR3 protein. Of 600,000 to 750,000 distinct CDR3 sequences in the sample, roughly three fifths were seen once. General study results and limits: Five or six TRBV segments, TRBV5-6, TRBV5-1 and TRBV20-1 among them, were found more frequent in patients than controls.

Sequences were obtained from blood. Every receptor here comes from a girl aged 2 to 9 with multiple sclerosis.

This clonotype was seen only once. V and J are TRBV10-3 and TRBJ2-2; TRBD2 agrees at 9 bases. Germline CDR1 ENHRY, CDR2 SYGVKD. V gave up 4 bases and J gave up 2 bases; unmatched junction bases: 11. The CDR3 length is 18 residues. In DNA, the CDR3 is TGTGCCATCAGTGCCCCCTCGAGAGCGGGGGGTAACACCGGGGAGCTGTTTTTT. This sequence encodes CAISAPSRAGGNTGELFF.

The V and J genes are TRBV12-3 or TRBV12-4 and TRBJ2-1; 11 bases line up with TRBD1. Trimming at V came to 6 bases and at J to 4 bases, leaving 11 bases not matched to a gene. This CDR3 has 17 residues. The CDR3 reads CASSPGQGALAYNEQFF. The CDR3 DNA sequence: TGTGCCAGCAGCCCCGGACAGGGGGCTTTGGCATACAATGAGCAGTTCTTC.